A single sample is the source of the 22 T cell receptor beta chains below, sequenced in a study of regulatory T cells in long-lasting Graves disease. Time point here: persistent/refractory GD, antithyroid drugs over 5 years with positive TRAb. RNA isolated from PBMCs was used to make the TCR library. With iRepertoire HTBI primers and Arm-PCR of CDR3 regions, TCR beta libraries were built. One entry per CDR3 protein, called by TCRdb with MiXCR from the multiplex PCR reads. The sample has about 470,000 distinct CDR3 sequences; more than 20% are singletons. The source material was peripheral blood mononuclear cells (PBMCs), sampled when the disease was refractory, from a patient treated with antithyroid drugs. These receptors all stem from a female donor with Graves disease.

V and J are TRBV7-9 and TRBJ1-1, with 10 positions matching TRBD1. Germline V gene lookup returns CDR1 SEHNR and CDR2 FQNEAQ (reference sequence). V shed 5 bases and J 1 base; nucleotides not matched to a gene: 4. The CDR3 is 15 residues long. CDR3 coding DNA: TGTGCCAGCAGCCCGGGACAGGGGCCGAACACTGAAGCTTTCTTT. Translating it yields CASSPGQGPNTEAFF. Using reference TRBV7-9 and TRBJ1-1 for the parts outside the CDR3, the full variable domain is DTGVSQNPRHKITKRGQNVTFRCDPISEHNRLYWYRQTLGQGPEFLTYFQNEAQLEKSRLLSDRFSAERPKGSFSTLEIQRTEQGDSAMYLCASSPGQGPNTEAFFGQGTRLTVV.

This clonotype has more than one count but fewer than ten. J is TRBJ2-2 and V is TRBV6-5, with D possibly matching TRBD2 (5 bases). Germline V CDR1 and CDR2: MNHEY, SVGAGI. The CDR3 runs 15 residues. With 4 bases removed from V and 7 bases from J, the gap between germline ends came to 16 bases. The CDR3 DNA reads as TGTGCCAGCAGTTCGGGGTTAGCGATAAGCGGGGAGCTGTTTTTT. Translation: CASSSGLAISGELFF.

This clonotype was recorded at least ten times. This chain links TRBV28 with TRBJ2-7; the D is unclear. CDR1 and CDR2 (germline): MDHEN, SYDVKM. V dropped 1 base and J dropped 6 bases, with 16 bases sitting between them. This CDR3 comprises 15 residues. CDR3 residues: CASSLFPVRRSEQYF. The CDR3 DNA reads TGTGCCAGCAGTTTATTCCCAGTACGCCGATCCGAGCAGTACTTC.

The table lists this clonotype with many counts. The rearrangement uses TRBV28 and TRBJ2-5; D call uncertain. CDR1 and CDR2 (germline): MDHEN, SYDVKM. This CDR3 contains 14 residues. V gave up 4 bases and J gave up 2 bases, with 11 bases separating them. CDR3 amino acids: CASSSIGAQETQYF. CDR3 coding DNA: TGTGCCAGCAGTTCCATCGGAGCACAAGAGACCCAGTACTTC.

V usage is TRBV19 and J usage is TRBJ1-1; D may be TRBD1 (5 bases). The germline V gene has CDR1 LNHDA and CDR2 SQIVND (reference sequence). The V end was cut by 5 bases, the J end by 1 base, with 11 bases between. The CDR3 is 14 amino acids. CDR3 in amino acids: CASSFSQENTEAFF. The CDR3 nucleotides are TGTGCCAGTAGTTTCTCACAGGAGAACACTGAAGCTTTCTTT.

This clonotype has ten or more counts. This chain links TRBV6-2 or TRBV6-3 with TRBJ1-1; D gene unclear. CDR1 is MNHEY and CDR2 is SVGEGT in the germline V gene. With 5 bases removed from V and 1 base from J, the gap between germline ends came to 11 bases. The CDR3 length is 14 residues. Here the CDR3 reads CASSPALWNTEAFF. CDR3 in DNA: TGTGCCAGCAGTCCCGCCCTTTGGAACACTGAAGCTTTCTTT.

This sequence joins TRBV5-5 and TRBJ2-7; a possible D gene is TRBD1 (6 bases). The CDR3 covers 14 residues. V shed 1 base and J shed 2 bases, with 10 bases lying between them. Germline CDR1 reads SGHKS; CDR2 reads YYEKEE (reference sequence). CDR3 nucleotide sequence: TGTGCCAGCAGCTTGCCGGCAGGGGCCTACGAGCAGTACTTC. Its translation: CASSLPAGAYEQYF.

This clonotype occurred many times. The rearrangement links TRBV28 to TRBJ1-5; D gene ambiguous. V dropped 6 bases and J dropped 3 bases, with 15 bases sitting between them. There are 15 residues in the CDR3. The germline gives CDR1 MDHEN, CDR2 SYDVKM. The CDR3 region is CASRRAGSPNQPQHF. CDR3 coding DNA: TGTGCCAGCAGGCGGGCGGGATCCCCCAATCAGCCCCAGCATTTT.

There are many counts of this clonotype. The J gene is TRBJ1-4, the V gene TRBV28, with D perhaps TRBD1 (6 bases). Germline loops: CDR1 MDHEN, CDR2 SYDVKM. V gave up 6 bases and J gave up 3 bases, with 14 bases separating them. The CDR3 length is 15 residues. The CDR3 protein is CASRQRDTSNEKLFF. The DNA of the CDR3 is TGTGCCAGCAGACAACGGGACACCTCTAATGAAAAACTGTTTTTT.

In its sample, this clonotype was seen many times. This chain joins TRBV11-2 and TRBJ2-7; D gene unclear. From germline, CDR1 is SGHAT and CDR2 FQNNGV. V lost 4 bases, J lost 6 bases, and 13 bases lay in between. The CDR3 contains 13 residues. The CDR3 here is CASSSPGRSEQYF. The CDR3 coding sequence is TGTGCCAGCAGCTCTCCCGGTAGGAGCGAGCAGTACTTC.

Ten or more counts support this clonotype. DNA of the CDR3: TGTGCCAGACAGATACAGGGGGCTCGCACTGAAGCTTTCTTT. Amino acids: CARQIQGARTEAFF. The V and J genes are TRBV2 and TRBJ1-1; the match to TRBD1 covers 9 bases. CDR3 length: 14 residues. The V gene's germline CDR1 is SNHLY and CDR2 FYNNEI. V dropped 9 bases and J dropped 4; count of bases not matched to a gene: 9.

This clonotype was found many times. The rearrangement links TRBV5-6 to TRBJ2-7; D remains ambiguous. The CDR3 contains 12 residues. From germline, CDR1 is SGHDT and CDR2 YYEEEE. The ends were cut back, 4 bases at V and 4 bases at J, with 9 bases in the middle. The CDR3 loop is CASSHAEYEQYF. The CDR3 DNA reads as TGTGCCAGCAGCCATGCAGAATACGAGCAGTACTTC.

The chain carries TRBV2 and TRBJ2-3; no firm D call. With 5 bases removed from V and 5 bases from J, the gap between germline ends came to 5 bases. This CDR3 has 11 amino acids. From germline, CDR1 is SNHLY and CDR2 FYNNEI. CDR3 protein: CASSQKDTQYF. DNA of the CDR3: TGTGCCAGCAGTCAGAAAGATACGCAGTATTTT. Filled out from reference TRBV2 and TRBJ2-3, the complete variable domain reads EPEVTQTPSHQVTQMGQEVILRCVPISNHLYFYWYRQILGQKVEFLVSFYNNEISEKSEIFDDQFSVERPDGSNFTLKIRSTKLEDSAMYFCASSQKDTQYFGPGTRLTVL.

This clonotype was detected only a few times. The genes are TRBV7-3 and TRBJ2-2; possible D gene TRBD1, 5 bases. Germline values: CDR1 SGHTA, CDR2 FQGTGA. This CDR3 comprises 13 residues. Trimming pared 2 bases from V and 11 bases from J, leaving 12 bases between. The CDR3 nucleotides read TGTGCCAGCAGCTTAGTAGTGCAGGGAGAGCTGTTTTTT. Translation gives CASSLVVQGELFF.

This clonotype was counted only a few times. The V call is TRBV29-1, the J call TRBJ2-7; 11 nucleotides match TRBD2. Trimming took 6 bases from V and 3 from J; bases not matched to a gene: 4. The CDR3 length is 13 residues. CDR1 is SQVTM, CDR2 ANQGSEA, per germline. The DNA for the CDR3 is TGCAGCGTCAGACTAGCGGGACTCTACGAGCAGTACTTC. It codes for CSVRLAGLYEQYF.

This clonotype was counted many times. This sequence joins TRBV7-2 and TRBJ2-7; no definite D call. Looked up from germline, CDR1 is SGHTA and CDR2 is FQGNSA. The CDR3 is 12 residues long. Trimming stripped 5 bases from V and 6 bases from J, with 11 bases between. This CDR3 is CASSPILSEQYF. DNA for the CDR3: TGTGCCAGCAGCCCCATCTTATCCGAGCAGTACTTC. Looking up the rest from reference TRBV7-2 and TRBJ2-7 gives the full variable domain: GAGVSQSPSNKVTEKGKDVELRCDPISGHTALYWYRQSLGQGLEFLIYFQGNSAPDKSGLPSDRFSAERTGGSVSTLTIQRTQQEDSAVYLCASSPILSEQYFGPGTRLTVT.

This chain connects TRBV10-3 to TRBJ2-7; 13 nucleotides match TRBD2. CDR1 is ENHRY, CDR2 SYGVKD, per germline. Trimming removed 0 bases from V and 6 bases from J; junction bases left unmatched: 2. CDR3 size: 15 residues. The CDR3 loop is CAISESGTSGIEQYF. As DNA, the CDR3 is TGTGCCATCAGTGAGTCGGGGACTAGCGGGATCGAGCAGTACTTC.

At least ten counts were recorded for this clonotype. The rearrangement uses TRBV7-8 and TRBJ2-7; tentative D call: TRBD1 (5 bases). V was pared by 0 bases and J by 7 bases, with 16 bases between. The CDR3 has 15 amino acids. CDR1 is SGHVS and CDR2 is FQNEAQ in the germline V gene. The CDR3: CASSLAVTLPGEQYF. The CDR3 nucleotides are TGTGCCAGCAGCTTAGCGGTTACACTCCCAGGGGAGCAGTACTTC.

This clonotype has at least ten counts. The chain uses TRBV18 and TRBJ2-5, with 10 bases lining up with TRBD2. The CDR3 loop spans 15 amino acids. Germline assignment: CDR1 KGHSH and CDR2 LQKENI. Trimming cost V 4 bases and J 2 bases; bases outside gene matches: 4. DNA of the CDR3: TGTGCCAGCTCACACAGGACTAGCGGACAAGAGACCCAGTACTTC. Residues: CASSHRTSGQETQYF.

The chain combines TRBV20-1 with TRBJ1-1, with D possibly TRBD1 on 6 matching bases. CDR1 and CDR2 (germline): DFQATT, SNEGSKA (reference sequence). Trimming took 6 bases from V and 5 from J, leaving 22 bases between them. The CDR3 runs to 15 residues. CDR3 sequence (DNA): TGCAGTGCCAAAGATCCCGGGAGGGGGACGACTGAAGCTTTCTTT. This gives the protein CSAKDPGRGTTEAFF.

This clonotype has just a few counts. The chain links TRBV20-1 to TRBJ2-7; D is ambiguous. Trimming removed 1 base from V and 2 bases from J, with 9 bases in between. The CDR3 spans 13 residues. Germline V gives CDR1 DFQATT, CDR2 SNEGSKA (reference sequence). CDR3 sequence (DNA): TGCAGTGCTAGAGGTCCTCGGACCTACGAGCAGTACTTC. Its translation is CSARGPRTYEQYF.

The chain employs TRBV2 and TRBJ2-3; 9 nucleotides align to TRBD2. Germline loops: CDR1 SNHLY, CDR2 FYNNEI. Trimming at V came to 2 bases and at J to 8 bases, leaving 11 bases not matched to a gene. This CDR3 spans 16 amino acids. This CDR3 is CASSEPSGDPGGTQYF. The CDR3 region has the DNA TGTGCCAGCAGTGAACCTAGCGGGGACCCGGGGGGTACGCAGTATTTT. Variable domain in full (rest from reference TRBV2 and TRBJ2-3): EPEVTQTPSHQVTQMGQEVILRCVPISNHLYFYWYRQILGQKVEFLVSFYNNEISEKSEIFDDQFSVERPDGSNFTLKIRSTKLEDSAMYFCASSEPSGDPGGTQYFGPGTRLTVL.